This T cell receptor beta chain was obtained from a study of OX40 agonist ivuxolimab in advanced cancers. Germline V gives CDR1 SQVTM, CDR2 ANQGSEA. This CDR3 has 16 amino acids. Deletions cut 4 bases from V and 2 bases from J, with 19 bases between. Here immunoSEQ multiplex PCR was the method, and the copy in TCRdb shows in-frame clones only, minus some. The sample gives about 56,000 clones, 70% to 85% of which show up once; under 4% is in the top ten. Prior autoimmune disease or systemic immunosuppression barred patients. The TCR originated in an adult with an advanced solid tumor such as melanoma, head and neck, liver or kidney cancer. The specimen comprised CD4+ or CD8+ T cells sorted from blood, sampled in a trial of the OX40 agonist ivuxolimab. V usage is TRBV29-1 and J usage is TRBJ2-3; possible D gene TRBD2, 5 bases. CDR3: CSVGPTAGLNTDTQYF. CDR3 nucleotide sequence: TGCAGCGTTGGACCCACTGCGGGCCTAAACACAGATACGCAGTATTTT.